The table lists the clone carrying this TCR beta chain with a few counts. This entry is derived from a study of OX40 agonist ivuxolimab in advanced cancers. This CDR3 is 13 amino acids long. Trimming shortened V by 4 bases and J by 6 bases, and 13 bases separated the two germline ends. Germline-derived CDR1 and CDR2 are SGHTA and FQGNSA. Sequenced by immunoSEQ multiplex PCR; TCRdb stores in-frame clones only, minus some. This sample has about 110,000 clones, with approximately 89% found just once. The chain carries TRBV7-2 and TRBJ2-7; D may be TRBD1 (6 bases). This clonotype was obtained from an adult with an advanced solid tumor such as melanoma, head and neck, liver or kidney cancer. The material was CD4+ or CD8+ T cells sorted from blood, obtained in a trial of the OX40 agonist ivuxolimab. DNA of the CDR3: TGTGCCAGCAGCTGGGACAAAGGGGGCGAGCAGTACTTC. It translates to CASSWDKGGEQYF.